Below are 18 T cell receptor beta chains sequenced from a single sample in a study of T cell responses to AZD1222 COVID-19 vaccine. Assay used: immunoSEQ multiplex PCR; TCRdb lists only in-frame clones, some missing. Of 150,000 to 200,000 clones listed, 85% to 90% are singletons. The input for sequencing was peripheral blood, taken 28 days after the second AZD1222 dose. The receptors originated from an adult who received the AZD1222 COVID-19 vaccine.

The chain has TRBV6-5 and TRBJ1-6; 7 nucleotides line up with TRBD1. J lost 8 bases, V lost 7 bases, and 5 bases had no gene match. Looked up from germline, CDR1 is MNHEY and CDR2 is SVGAGI. This CDR3 is 13 amino acids long. Here the CDR3 DNA reads TGTGCCAGCACCACAGGGGAGGATTCACCCCTCCACTTT. Encoded protein: CASTTGEDSPLHF.

In this sample, this clone turned up a few times. This chain links TRBV2 with TRBJ1-4; a weak D match, TRBD1 (5 bases). The CDR3 loop spans 16 amino acids. The V and J ends lost 1 base and 8 bases respectively, with 17 bases between them. CDR1 and CDR2 from the germline V gene are SNHLY and FYNNEI. In nucleotides, the CDR3 is TGTGCCAGCAGTGAAGATCTTGGCAGGGTATGGGAAAAACTGTTTTTT. It specifies CASSEDLGRVWEKLFF.

The chain recombines TRBV18 with TRBJ1-3, with a weak D call TRBD1 (6 bases). With 2 bases removed from V and 5 bases from J, the gap between germline ends came to 16 bases. Per germline, CDR1 KGHSH and CDR2 LQKENI. The CDR3 consists of 16 residues. The CDR3 coding sequence is TGTGCCAGCTCACCAGGCGCCCCAGGGACACGAAACACCATATATTTT. It yields the protein CASSPGAPGTRNTIYF.

This clone is a singleton in its sample. V usage is TRBV11-3 and J usage is TRBJ2-5; a weak D match, TRBD1 (7 bases). V lost 1 base and J lost 1, with 16 bases in between. Per the germline V gene, CDR1 is SGHNT and CDR2 is YENEEA. The CDR3 totals 17 residues. The CDR3 sequence is CASSLGGRGVLQETQYF. CDR3 DNA: TGTGCCAGCAGCTTAGGAGGCAGGGGGGTTCTCCAAGAGACCCAGTACTTC.

The chain recombines TRBV3-1 (or the pseudogene TRBV3-2) with TRBJ1-2; the D gene is possibly TRBD1 (5 bases). The CDR3 sequence is 13 residues long. Germline V gene lookup returns CDR1 LGHDT and CDR2 YNNKEL (reference sequence). V lost 0 bases, J lost 8 bases, and 10 bases lay in between. CDR3 loop: CASSQESRDGYTF. The CDR3, as DNA: TGTGCCAGCAGCCAAGAAAGCAGGGACGGCTACACCTTC.

The rearrangement links TRBV6-5 to TRBJ1-2; D not certain. The CDR3 has 14 amino acids. Germline loops: CDR1 MNHEY, CDR2 SVGAGI. Deletions cut 5 bases from V and 4 bases from J, with 14 bases between. In nucleotides, the CDR3 is TGTGCCAGCAGTACCTTACAAGGCGGCTATGGCTACACCTTC. This encodes CASSTLQGGYGYTF.

The rearrangement joins TRBV5-6 to TRBJ1-2; maybe TRBD1 (6 bases). The CDR3 has 13 residues. V shed 1 base and J shed 8 bases, with 12 bases lying between them. Per germline, CDR1 SGHDT and CDR2 YYEEEE. This chain's CDR3 is CASSLLQGQGYTF. Here the CDR3 DNA reads TGTGCCAGCAGCTTGCTTCAGGGGCAAGGCTACACCTTC.

The rearrangement joins TRBV9 to TRBJ1-5; D possibly corresponds to TRBD1 (6 bases). Germline V gene data show CDR1 as SGDLS and CDR2 as YYNGEE. This CDR3 contains 14 residues. V was trimmed by 4 bases and J by 4 bases, leaving 12 bases between them. The DNA for the CDR3 is TGTGCCAGCAGCTTACAGGGTGCGAATCAGCCCCAGCATTTT. This translates into CASSLQGANQPQHF.

V usage is TRBV30 and J usage is TRBJ1-5, with 7 bases that match TRBD1. There are 13 residues in the CDR3. Unmatched junction bases numbered 4, after V lost 2 bases and J lost 6 bases. Germline CDR1 and CDR2: GTSNPN and SVGIG (reference sequence). The CDR3 DNA follows: TGTGCCTGGAGTAAGGGGGCGGGTCAGCCCCAGCATTTT. Translation: CAWSKGAGQPQHF.

This chain connects TRBV18 to TRBJ1-5; no clear D. V gave up 3 bases and J gave up 1 base, with 10 bases separating them. The CDR3 loop spans 15 amino acids. The germline V gene encodes CDR1 KGHSH and CDR2 LQKENI. The CDR3 sequence: CASSPRRFSNQPQHF. The CDR3 region has the DNA TGTGCCAGCTCACCCAGGCGGTTCAGCAATCAGCCCCAGCATTTT. Supplemented by reference TRBV18 and TRBJ1-5, the full variable domain reads NAGVMQNPRHLVRRRGQEARLRCSPMKGHSHVYWYRQLPEEGLKFMVYLQKENIIDESGMPKERFSAEFPKEGPSILRIQQVVRGDSAAYFCASSPRRFSNQPQHFGDGTRLSIL.

The chain has TRBV7-2 and TRBJ1-6; tentatively, D is TRBD1 (5 bases). Between the trimmed V and J ends, which lost 4 bases and 5 bases, there was a span of 18 bases. Germline V gene data show CDR1 as SGHTA and CDR2 as FQGNSA. The CDR3 contains 17 residues. CDR3 in DNA: TGTGCCAGCAGCTGGACCCGACAGACTAACGATAATTCACCCCTCCACTTT. Translated: CASSWTRQTNDNSPLHF. The variable domain in full, completed from reference TRBV7-2 and TRBJ1-6, reads GAGVSQSPSNKVTEKGKDVELRCDPISGHTALYWYRQSLGQGLEFLIYFQGNSAPDKSGLPSDRFSAERTGGSVSTLTIQRTQQEDSAVYLCASSWTRQTNDNSPLHFGNGTRLTVT.

V is TRBV28 and J is TRBJ1-5, with TRBD1 identical over 9 bases. V shed 7 bases, J shed 4 bases, and the junction held 8 bases outside the gene matches. Germline CDR1 MDHEN, CDR2 SYDVKM. CDR3 size: 15 residues. CDR3 DNA sequence: TGTGCCAGCATAGGACAGGGGTTAGGGAATCAGCCCCAGCATTTT. Amino acid sequence: CASIGQGLGNQPQHF.

As DNA, the CDR3 is TGTGCCAGCACCCCGGACAGGGGGCCCTACTCTGGGGCCAACGTCCTGACTTTC. Protein: CASTPDRGPYSGANVLTF. The rearrangement joins TRBV2 to TRBJ2-6; 11 bases are shared with TRBD1. Germline trimming cut 7 bases from V and 0 bases from J; bases unmatched to any gene: 8. The CDR3 is 18 residues long. Germline values: CDR1 SNHLY, CDR2 FYNNEI.

The chain recombines TRBV7-9 with TRBJ2-1; no reliable D call. V dropped 2 bases and J dropped 9 bases, with 14 bases sitting between them. Germline CDR1 reads SEHNR; CDR2 reads FQNEAQ (reference sequence). This CDR3 is 14 amino acids long. The CDR3 sequence is CASSLMEGSVEQFF. The CDR3 DNA reads TGTGCCAGCAGCTTAATGGAAGGAAGCGTTGAGCAGTTCTTC. Variable domain in full (rest from reference TRBV7-9 and TRBJ2-1): DTGVSQNPRHKITKRGQNVTFRCDPISEHNRLYWYRQTLGQGPEFLTYFQNEAQLEKSRLLSDRFSAERPKGSFSTLEIQRTEQGDSAMYLCASSLMEGSVEQFFGPGTRLTVL.

V and J are TRBV5-4 and TRBJ1-2; 7 nucleotides agree with TRBD1. V lost 5 bases and J lost 2; bases outside the gene matches: 6. The CDR3 sequence is 14 residues long. Germline assignment: CDR1 SGHNT and CDR2 YYREEE (reference sequence). The CDR3 here is CASRYTGANYGYTF. CDR3 in DNA: TGTGCCAGCAGATATACAGGGGCGAACTATGGCTACACCTTC.

The rearrangement joins TRBV18 to TRBJ1-4; D uncertain. V lost 1 base and J lost 6, with 9 bases in between. The CDR3 has 14 residues. Germline CDR1 reads KGHSH; CDR2 reads LQKENI. The CDR3 loop reads CASSPQGGYEKLFF. For the CDR3, the DNA is TGTGCCAGCTCACCACAGGGAGGGTATGAAAAACTGTTTTTT.

The chain carries TRBV6-5 and TRBJ2-7; the D gene is possibly TRBD1 (5 bases). Trimming pared 7 bases from V and 0 bases from J, leaving 13 bases between. The CDR3 loop spans 14 amino acids. Per germline, CDR1 MNHEY and CDR2 SVGAGI. The CDR3 is CASKGVTDSYEQYF. DNA for the CDR3: TGTGCCAGCAAAGGGGTGACGGACTCCTACGAGCAGTACTTC.

The rearrangement links TRBV7-9 to TRBJ2-3; D is possibly TRBD1 (5 bases). The germline V gene has CDR1 SEHNR and CDR2 FQNEAQ (reference sequence). V was pared by 4 bases and J by 8 bases, with 25 bases between. This CDR3 region has 17 residues. Here the CDR3 reads CASSSRVGQGLMSTQYF. The CDR3 DNA is TGTGCCAGCAGCTCCCGGGTGGGCCAGGGTCTGATGAGTACGCAGTATTTT.